This T cell receptor (beta chain) was sequenced during a study of blood T cells in healthy people across ages. Staff drew roughly 10 milliliters of peripheral blood from each donor. Total RNA, at least 5 micrograms per sample, was extracted from PBMCs. This clonotype was counted between two and nine times. Its antigen is not identified. General study points: As naive T cell percentage varied, TCR beta diversity correlated strongly with it. Unsorted PBMCs ruled out conclusive naive versus antigen-experienced comparison.

This CDR3 region has 16 residues. The ends lost 7 bases at V and 7 bases at J; junction bases unmatched: 16. The second PCR ran about 6 to 12 cycles with a sample-barcoded 5' primer and J-beta primers. Each CDR3 protein is one row after TCRdb ran MiXCR on the 5' RACE reads. The sample lists 850,000 or so distinct CDR3 sequences; about 28% were seen once. Sequencing was done on a sample of blood. The chain joins TRBV12-3 or TRBV12-4 to TRBJ1-1; TRBD1 matches 9 bases. The receptor was isolated from a woman aged 80 or over in good health. The CDR3 bases are TGTGCCAGCACCCCTCGGGACAGGGTGGGTTTTAGTGAAGCTTTCTTT. It is translated as CASTPRDRVGFSEAFF.